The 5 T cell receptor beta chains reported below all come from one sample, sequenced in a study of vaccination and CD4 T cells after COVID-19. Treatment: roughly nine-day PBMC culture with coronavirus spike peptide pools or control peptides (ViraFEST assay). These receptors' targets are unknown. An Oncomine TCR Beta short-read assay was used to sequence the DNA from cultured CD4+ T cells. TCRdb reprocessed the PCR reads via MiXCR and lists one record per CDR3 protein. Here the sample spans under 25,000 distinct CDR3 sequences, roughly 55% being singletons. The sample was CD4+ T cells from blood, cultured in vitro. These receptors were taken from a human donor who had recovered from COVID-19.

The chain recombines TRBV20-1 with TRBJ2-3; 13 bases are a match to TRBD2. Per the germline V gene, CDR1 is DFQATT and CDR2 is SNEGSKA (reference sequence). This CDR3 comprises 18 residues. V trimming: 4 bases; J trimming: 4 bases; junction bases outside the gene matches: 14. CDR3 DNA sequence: TGCAGTGCTACACCCATCACCGGACTAGCGGGAGACCCAGATACGCAGTATTTT. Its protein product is CSATPITGLAGDPDTQYF.

The CDR3 DNA reads as TGCAGTGCTCCAATGACAGGGGAAGGCATTCAGTACTTC. It is translated as CSAPMTGEGIQYF. V gene TRBV20-1 combines with J gene TRBJ2-4; 8 nucleotides match TRBD1. This CDR3 region has 13 residues. Germline V CDR1 and CDR2: DFQATT, SNEGSKA (reference sequence). Trimming cost V 5 bases and J 9 bases; bases outside gene matches: 9.

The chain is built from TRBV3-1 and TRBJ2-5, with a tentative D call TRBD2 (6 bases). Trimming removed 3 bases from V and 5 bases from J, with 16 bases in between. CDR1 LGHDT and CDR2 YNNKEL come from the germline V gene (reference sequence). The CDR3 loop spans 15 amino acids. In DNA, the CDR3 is TGTGCCAGCAGCCACCCGCGGGATCGGGGGGAGACCCAGTACTTC. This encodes CASSHPRDRGETQYF.

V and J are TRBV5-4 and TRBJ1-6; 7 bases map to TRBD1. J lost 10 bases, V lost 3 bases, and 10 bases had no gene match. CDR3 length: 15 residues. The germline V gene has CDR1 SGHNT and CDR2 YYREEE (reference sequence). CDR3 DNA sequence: TGTGCCAGCAGCTGGGACAGCGGGTTAATATCACCCCTCCACTTT. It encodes CASSWDSGLISPLHF.

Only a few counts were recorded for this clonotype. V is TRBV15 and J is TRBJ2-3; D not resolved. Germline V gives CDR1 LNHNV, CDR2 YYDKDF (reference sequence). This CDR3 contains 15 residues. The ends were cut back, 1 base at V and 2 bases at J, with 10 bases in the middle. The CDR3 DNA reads TGTGCCACCAGCAGAGGTCAGGTAACCACAGATACGCAGTATTTT. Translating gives CATSRGQVTTDTQYF.